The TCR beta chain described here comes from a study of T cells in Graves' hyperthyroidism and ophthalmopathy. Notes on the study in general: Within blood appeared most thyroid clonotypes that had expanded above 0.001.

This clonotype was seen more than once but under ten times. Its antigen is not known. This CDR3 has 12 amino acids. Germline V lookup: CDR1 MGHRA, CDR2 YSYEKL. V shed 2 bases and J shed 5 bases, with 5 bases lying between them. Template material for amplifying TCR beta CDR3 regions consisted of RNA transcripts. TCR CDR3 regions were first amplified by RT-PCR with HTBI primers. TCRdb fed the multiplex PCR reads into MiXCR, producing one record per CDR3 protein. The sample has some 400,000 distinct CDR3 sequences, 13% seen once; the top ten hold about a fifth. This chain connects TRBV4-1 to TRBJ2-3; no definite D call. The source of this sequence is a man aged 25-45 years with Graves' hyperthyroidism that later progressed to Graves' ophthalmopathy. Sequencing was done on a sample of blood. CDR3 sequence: CASSQKGDTQYF. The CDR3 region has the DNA TGCGCCAGCAGCCAAAAAGGAGATACGCAGTATTTT.